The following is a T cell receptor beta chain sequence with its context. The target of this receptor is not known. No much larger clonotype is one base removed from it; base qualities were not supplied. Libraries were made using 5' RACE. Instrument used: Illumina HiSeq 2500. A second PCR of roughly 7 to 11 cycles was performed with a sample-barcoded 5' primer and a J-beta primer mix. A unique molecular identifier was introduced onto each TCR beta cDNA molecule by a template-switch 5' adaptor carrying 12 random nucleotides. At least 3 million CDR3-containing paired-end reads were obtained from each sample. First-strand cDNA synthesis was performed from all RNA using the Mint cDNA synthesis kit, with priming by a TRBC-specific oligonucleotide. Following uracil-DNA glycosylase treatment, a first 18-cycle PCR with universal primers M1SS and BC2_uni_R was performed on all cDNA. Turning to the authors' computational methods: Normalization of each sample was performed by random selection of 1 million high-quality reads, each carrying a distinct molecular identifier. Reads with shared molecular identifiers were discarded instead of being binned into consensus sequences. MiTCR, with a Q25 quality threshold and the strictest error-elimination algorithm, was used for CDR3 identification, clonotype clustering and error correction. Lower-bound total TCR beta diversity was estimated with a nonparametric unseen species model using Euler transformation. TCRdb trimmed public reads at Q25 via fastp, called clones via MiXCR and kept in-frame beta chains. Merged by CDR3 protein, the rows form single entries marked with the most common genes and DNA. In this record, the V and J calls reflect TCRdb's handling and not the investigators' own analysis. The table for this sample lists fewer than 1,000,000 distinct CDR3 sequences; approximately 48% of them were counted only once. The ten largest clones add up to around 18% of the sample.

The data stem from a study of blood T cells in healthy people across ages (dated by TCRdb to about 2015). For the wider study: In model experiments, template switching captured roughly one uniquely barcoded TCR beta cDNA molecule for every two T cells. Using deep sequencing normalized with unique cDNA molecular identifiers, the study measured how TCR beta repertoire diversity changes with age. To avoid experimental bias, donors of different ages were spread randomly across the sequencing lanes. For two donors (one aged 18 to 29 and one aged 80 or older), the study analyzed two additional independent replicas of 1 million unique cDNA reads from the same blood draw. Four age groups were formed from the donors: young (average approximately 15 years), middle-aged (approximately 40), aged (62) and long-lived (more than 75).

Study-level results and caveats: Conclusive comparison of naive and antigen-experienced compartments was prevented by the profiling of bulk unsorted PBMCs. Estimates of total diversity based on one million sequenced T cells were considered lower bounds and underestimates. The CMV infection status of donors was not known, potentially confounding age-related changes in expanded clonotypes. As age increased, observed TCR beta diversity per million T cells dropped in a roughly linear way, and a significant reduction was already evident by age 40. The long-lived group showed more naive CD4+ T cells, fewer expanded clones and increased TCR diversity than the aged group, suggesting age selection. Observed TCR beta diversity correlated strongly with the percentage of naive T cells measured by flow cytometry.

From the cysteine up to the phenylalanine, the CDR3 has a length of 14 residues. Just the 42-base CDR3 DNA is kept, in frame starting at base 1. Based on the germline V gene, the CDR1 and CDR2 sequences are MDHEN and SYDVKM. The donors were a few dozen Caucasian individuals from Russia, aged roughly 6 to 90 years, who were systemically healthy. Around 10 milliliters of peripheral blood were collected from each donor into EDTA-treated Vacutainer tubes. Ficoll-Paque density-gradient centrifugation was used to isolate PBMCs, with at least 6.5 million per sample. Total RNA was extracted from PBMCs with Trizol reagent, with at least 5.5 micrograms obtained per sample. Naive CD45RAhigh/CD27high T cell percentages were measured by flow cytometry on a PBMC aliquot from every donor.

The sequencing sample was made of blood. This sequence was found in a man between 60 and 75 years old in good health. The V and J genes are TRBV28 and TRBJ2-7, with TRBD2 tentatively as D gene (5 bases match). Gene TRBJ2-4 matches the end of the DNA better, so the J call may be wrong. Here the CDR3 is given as CASSRSGIKNIQYF. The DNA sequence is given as TGTGCCAGCAGTCGCTCCGGGATTAAAAACATTCAGTACTTC.